These T cell receptor beta chains were read from a single sample in a study of naive and memory T cell subsets. TCRdb re-analysed the UMI-ligation and nested PCR reads in MiXCR, keeping a single row per CDR3 protein. This repertoire shows 98,000 or so distinct CDR3 sequences, around 15% found once; its top ten account for approximately 3%. The sequenced sample consisted of naive CD8+ T cells from blood. These receptors originate from a human donor in good health. The CDR3 runs from the conserved cysteine through the conserved F or W. D genes are given only for firm matches. Clone size, where shown, is once, few, many, or a class for clones that have expanded.

TRBV7-2,NA,TRBJ2-7,NA,CASSYGDFSTYEQYF,TGTGCCAGCAGCTATGGAGACTTTTCCACCTACGAGCAGTACTTC
TRBV4-3,many,TRBJ1-4,TRBD1,CASSLLQGTNEKLFF,TGCGCCAGCAGCCTGCTACAGGGGACTAATGAAAAACTGTTTTTT
TRBV9,few,TRBJ2-3,NA,CASTPGAGTDTQYF,TGTGCCAGCACCCCGGGGGCGGGCACAGATACGCAGTATTTT
TRBV7-9,few,TRBJ2-7,TRBD2,CASSSGLAGVYEQYF,TGTGCCAGCAGCTCTGGACTAGCGGGAGTGTACGAGCAGTACTTC
TRBV5-1,NA,TRBJ2-2,NA,CASSTTSVTGELFF,TGCGCCAGCAGCACCACATCGGTCACCGGGGAGCTGTTTTTT
TRBV29-1,few,TRBJ2-1,NA,CSVVVYNEQFF,TGCAGCGTTGTGGTCTACAATGAGCAGTTCTTC
TRBV3-1,NA,TRBJ2-3,NA,CASSQDGWASGDADTQYF,TGTGCCAGCAGCCAAGATGGGTGGGCCTCCGGGGATGCAGATACGCAGTATTTT
TRBV12-3/TRBV12-4,many,TRBJ2-1,NA,CASRLTVAQFF,TGTGCCAGCAGGTTGACCGTTGCGCAGTTCTTC
TRBV5-1,few,TRBJ1-1,TRBD1,CASSLSGQGAEAFF,TGCGCCAGCAGCTTGTCGGGACAGGGGGCTGAAGCTTTCTTT
TRBV27,many,TRBJ1-5,NA,CASSSGLYSNQPQHF,TGTGCCAGCAGTTCGGGACTCTATAGCAATCAGCCCCAGCATTTT
TRBV27,few,TRBJ2-1,NA,CASRSGTYNEQFF,TGTGCCAGCAGAAGTGGGACCTACAATGAGCAGTTCTTC
TRBV11-3,few,TRBJ2-7,TRBD2,CASSLVSGTHEQYF,TGTGCCAGCAGCTTAGTCAGCGGGACCCACGAGCAGTACTTC
TRBV7-3,many,TRBJ2-3,TRBD1,CASSSGQVTDTQYF,TGTGCCAGCAGCTCTGGACAGGTCACAGATACGCAGTATTTT
TRBV24-1,NA,TRBJ1-2,NA,CATRATGIDGYTF,TGTGCCACCAGGGCTACAGGCATTGACGGCTACACCTTC
TRBV12-3/TRBV12-4,NA,TRBJ2-2,NA,CASSPSVTGELFF,TGTGCCAGCAGCCCCTCCGTCACCGGGGAGCTGTTTTTT
TRBV2,NA,TRBJ2-3,NA,CATSSLIGGQGTDTQYF,TGTGCCACCAGCAGTCTAATCGGGGGCCAAGGCACAGATACGCAGTATTTT
TRBV10-2,NA,TRBJ2-7,NA,CASNQGDYEQYF,TGCGCCAGCAATCAGGGCGACTACGAGCAGTACTTC
TRBV12-3/TRBV12-4,NA,TRBJ1-3,NA,CASSPRDSGLNTIYF,TGTGCCAGCAGTCCAAGGGACTCTGGGCTAAACACCATATATTTT
TRBV7-9,few,TRBJ2-7,NA,CASSGGAQSFGQYF,TGTGCCAGCAGCGGGGGAGCTCAGTCCTTCGGGCAGTACTTC
TRBV24-1,NA,TRBJ2-1,NA,CATSGSGFHEQFF,TGTGCCACCAGTGGTTCGGGGTTCCATGAGCAGTTCTTC
TRBV19,many,TRBJ2-1,NA,CASSIGAGQRSSYNEQFF,TGTGCCAGTAGTATTGGGGCGGGACAGCGAAGCTCCTACAATGAGCAGTTCTTC
TRBV10-3,few,TRBJ2-5,NA,CAISDQGQETQYF,TGTGCCATCAGTGACCAGGGACAAGAGACCCAGTACTTC
TRBV7-9,NA,TRBJ2-7,NA,CASSADGNSYEQYF,TGTGCCAGCAGCGCAGACGGGAACTCCTACGAGCAGTACTTC